This is a list of T cell receptor beta chains from one sample in a study of human T cells and chemical hapten exposure. A single record per CDR3 protein comes from TCRdb applying MiXCR to the RACE reads. The table records some 74,000 distinct CDR3 sequences, less than 15% of them present only once. The starting material was whole blood, obtained in connection with sensitization to the hapten diphenylcyclopropenone (DPC). These TCRs come from a woman between 45 and 60 years old with alopecia areata. Some clones in this sample may be carry-over from other donors' samples. CDR3s include the opening cysteine and the closing phenylalanine or tryptophan. A D gene is named only where the DNA matches it firmly. A clone size is listed for some rows: how often the clone was seen (once, few, many), or a class if it is expanded.

cdr3_nt,cdr3_aa,v_call,clone_size,j_call,d_call,cdr3_length
TGCAGTGCGGCGACGGGGTCCACTGGAAACACCATATATTTT,CSAATGSTGNTIYF,TRBV20-1,few,TRBJ1-3,-,14
TGTGCCAGCAGCCCGCGGCTAGCGGGGCAAGAGACCCAGTACTTC,CASSPRLAGQETQYF,TRBV11-1,few,TRBJ2-5,TRBD2,15
TGTGCCAGCAGCCTTATGACTAGCGGGGGATACGAGCAGTACTTC,CASSLMTSGGYEQYF,TRBV28,-,TRBJ2-7,TRBD2,15
TGTGCCAGTAGTATTCTGGGACGTAGCTACGAGCAGTACTTC,CASSILGRSYEQYF,TRBV19,few,TRBJ2-7,-,14
TGTGCTAGTGGTTTGGACAGGGGAAGGCCCACTGAAGCTTTCTTT,CASGLDRGRPTEAFF,TRBV12-5,-,TRBJ1-1,TRBD1,15
TGTGCCAGCAGCTTAGGGACAGCGAGAGAGCAGTACTTC,CASSLGTAREQYF,TRBV7-6,-,TRBJ2-7,-,13
TGCAGTGCTGGAAGAGACCGCTTCTCCTACAATGAGCAGTTCTTC,CSAGRDRFSYNEQFF,TRBV20-1,few,TRBJ2-1,-,15
TGTGCCAGCTCACAGGGCGGGCGGAACACTGAAGCTTTCTTT,CASSQGGRNTEAFF,TRBV18,-,TRBJ1-1,-,14
TGTGCCAGCAGCTCCCCAGGGCGGAGGCCATACGAGCAGTACTTC,CASSSPGRRPYEQYF,TRBV11-2,many,TRBJ2-7,-,15
TGTGCCAGCAGCGTACGGGGACGGAAGAACACTGAAGCTTTCTTT,CASSVRGRKNTEAFF,TRBV14,-,TRBJ1-1,-,15
TGTGCCAGCAGTGAAGCCTCTACTAGCGGGAGGGCCAGAGAGACCCAGTACTTC,CASSEASTSGRARETQYF,TRBV6-1,-,TRBJ2-5,TRBD2,18
TGTGCCAGCAAAGGGACAGGCTACGAGCAGTACTTC,CASKGTGYEQYF,TRBV2,few,TRBJ2-7,TRBD1,12
TGTGCCAGCAGCCCCTTACGACAGGGTGGCGAGCAGTACTTC,CASSPLRQGGEQYF,TRBV3-1,medium-sized,TRBJ2-7,TRBD1,14
TGTGCCAGCAGACAGGCGGGGAAGTATAATTCACCCCTCCACTTT,CASRQAGKYNSPLHF,TRBV7-8,-,TRBJ1-6,-,15
TGTGCCAGCAGCTCCTCGGACAGTAGCTATGGCTACACCTTC,CASSSSDSSYGYTF,TRBV7-9,few,TRBJ1-2,-,14
TGTGCCAGCAGTTACGGGACGGAAAAGCAGTACTTC,CASSYGTEKQYF,TRBV6-5,many,TRBJ2-7,-,12
TGTGCCAGCACTGGACAGGGGGCCTACGAGCAGTACTTC,CASTGQGAYEQYF,TRBV7-9,-,TRBJ2-7,TRBD1,13
TGCAGTGCCCCGACAGGGTATAACACTGAAGCTTTCTTT,CSAPTGYNTEAFF,TRBV20-1,many,TRBJ1-1,TRBD1,13
TGTGCCAGCTACAGCTTATCCGGAAGAAACACCGGGGAGCTGTTTTTT,CASYSLSGRNTGELFF,TRBV7-6,-,TRBJ2-2,-,16
TGTGCCAGCAGCTTAGAAAAATCCCAGTACTTC,CASSLEKSQYF,TRBV7-9,-,TRBJ2-5,-,11
TGTGCCAGCTCTTTTGGACAGAAAGAGACCCAGTACTTC,CASSFGQKETQYF,TRBV18,many,TRBJ2-5,-,13
TGTGCCAGCAGCTTATCCTCTAGCGGGAGAGGTACGCAGTATTTT,CASSLSSSGRGTQYF,TRBV7-9,few,TRBJ2-3,TRBD2,15
TGCAGTGCCCCCCGGAACCATGAGCAGTTCTTC,CSAPRNHEQFF,TRBV20-1,many,TRBJ2-1,-,11
TGTGCCAGCCACCCAACCACTACTTCGAACACCGGGGAGCTGTTTTTT,CASHPTTTSNTGELFF,TRBV14,-,TRBJ2-2,-,16
TGCAGCGTGGGTGAAGGTGTGAACACTGAAGCTTTCTTT,CSVGEGVNTEAFF,TRBV29-1,-,TRBJ1-1,-,13
TGTGCCAGCATCGCACGGGCCGCCAGCTCCTACGAGCAGTACTTC,CASIARAASSYEQYF,TRBV9,-,TRBJ2-7,-,15
TGCAGTGCACGAAGGGGTCTGGAGACCCAGTACTTC,CSARRGLETQYF,TRBV20-1,-,TRBJ2-5,-,12
TGCGCCAGCAGCCAAGACCCCACGACTAGAACGACGCAGTATTTT,CASSQDPTTRTTQYF,TRBV4-3,many,TRBJ2-3,-,15
TGCGCCAGCACCCCCGACAGGGCCCCTATGTCCCTCGGGGAAGCTTTCTTT,CASTPDRAPMSLGEAFF,TRBV4-1,few,TRBJ1-1,TRBD1,17
TGCAGTGCTAACAGGGGACAATTGCTAGAGACCCAGTACTTC,CSANRGQLLETQYF,TRBV20-1,few,TRBJ2-5,TRBD1,14
TGTGCCTGGAGTCCGCACCCGAACACTGAAGCTTTCTTT,CAWSPHPNTEAFF,TRBV30,-,TRBJ1-1,-,13
TGTGCCACCAGCAGATCTGGTGGACTAGCGGGAAATAATGAGCAGTTCTTC,CATSRSGGLAGNNEQFF,TRBV15,few,TRBJ2-1,TRBD2,17
TGCGCCAGCAGCCTGGGACGCCCGAATCAGCCCCAGCATTTT,CASSLGRPNQPQHF,TRBV5-1,few,TRBJ1-5,-,14
TGTGCCAGCAGCCGGACCGACTTGAACACCGGGGAGCTGTTTTTT,CASSRTDLNTGELFF,TRBV9,few,TRBJ2-2,-,15
TGTGCCAGCAGCTTTGTAGACACAGATACGCAGTATTTT,CASSFVDTDTQYF,TRBV5-8,-,TRBJ2-3,-,13
TGTGCCACCAGTGAGGAACCCGACAGGAACGGGCAGTTCTTC,CATSEEPDRNGQFF,TRBV24-1,many,TRBJ2-1,-,14
TGTGCCAGCGGAATAAGCACAGATACGCAGTATTTT,CASGISTDTQYF,TRBV27,-,TRBJ2-3,-,12
TGTGCCAGCAGTTGGGGGCGGTCTAACACTGAAGCTTTCTTT,CASSWGRSNTEAFF,TRBV6-5,-,TRBJ1-1,-,14
TGTGCCAGCAGCTGGGCGAGGGCGAGGGCCACTGAAGCTTTCTTT,CASSWARARATEAFF,TRBV7-8,few,TRBJ1-1,-,15
TGTGCCAGTAGTATGCGCTGGAGTGGGATAACAGATACGCAGTATTTT,CASSMRWSGITDTQYF,TRBV19,few,TRBJ2-3,-,16
TGTGCCAGCAGCTTACAAGTTAAACAGGGCGCCCAGTATTTT,CASSLQVKQGAQYF,TRBV11-2,-,TRBJ2-3,-,14
TGTGCCAGCTCATCTATGACAGGGCCAGAGACCCAGTACTTC,CASSSMTGPETQYF,TRBV18,-,TRBJ2-5,TRBD1,14
TGCAGCACACCAAGTGGGCGGGAGGGCCCAGATACGCAGTATTTT,CSTPSGREGPDTQYF,TRBV29-1,-,TRBJ2-3,TRBD2,15
TGTGCCAGCAGCCTAAATGGGGCAATTGAGCAGTTCTTC,CASSLNGAIEQFF,TRBV6-1,few,TRBJ2-1,-,13
TGTGCCAGCAGTCCGAGGACGGTTGGCACTGAAGCTTTCTTT,CASSPRTVGTEAFF,TRBV6-5,few,TRBJ1-1,-,14
TGTGCCAGCAGCTCGGCCTCTGGGACCTACGAGCAGTACTTC,CASSSASGTYEQYF,TRBV11-2,few,TRBJ2-7,-,14
TGTGCCAGCAGTTACGCCGGACAGGGGTACAATCAGCCCCAGCATTTT,CASSYAGQGYNQPQHF,TRBV28,-,TRBJ1-5,TRBD1,16
TGCGCCAGCAGCCCTTGGACTAGGAGTGCAGCAGATACGCAGTATTTT,CASSPWTRSAADTQYF,TRBV5-1,-,TRBJ2-3,TRBD2,16
TGTGCCAGCAGTCGGGGGGGCGTCATGAACACTGAAGCTTTCTTT,CASSRGGVMNTEAFF,TRBV28,-,TRBJ1-1,-,15
TGTGCCAGTACAAATCAGAACACTGAAGCTTTCTTT,CASTNQNTEAFF,TRBV9,-,TRBJ1-1,-,12
TGTGCCAGCAGCCAACACAGGGGGAGGAACACTGAAGCTTTCTTT,CASSQHRGRNTEAFF,TRBV5-8,-,TRBJ1-1,TRBD1,15
TGCGCCAGCAGTCCGGGGACCTTGAACACTGAAGCTTTCTTT,CASSPGTLNTEAFF,TRBV5-1,few,TRBJ1-1,-,14
TGCAGTGCCCTCAACAGGAACACAGGGACCTCCTCAATATATGGCTACACCTTC,CSALNRNTGTSSIYGYTF,TRBV20-1,-,TRBJ1-2,-,18
TGCAGCGTCGAAGGACTAGTTCGGAACGAGCAGTACTTC,CSVEGLVRNEQYF,TRBV29-1,few,TRBJ2-7,TRBD2,13
TGTGCCAGCAGTCGCGGACTAGCGGGAAATACGCAGTATTTT,CASSRGLAGNTQYF,TRBV6-5,-,TRBJ2-3,TRBD2,14
TGTGCCAGCAGACAATTGGCTCTTGGCTACACCTTC,CASRQLALGYTF,TRBV7-2,-,TRBJ1-2,-,12
TGCAGCGTTGACGCCCTAGCGGCCACAGATACGCAGTATTTT,CSVDALAATDTQYF,TRBV29-1,-,TRBJ2-3,TRBD2,14